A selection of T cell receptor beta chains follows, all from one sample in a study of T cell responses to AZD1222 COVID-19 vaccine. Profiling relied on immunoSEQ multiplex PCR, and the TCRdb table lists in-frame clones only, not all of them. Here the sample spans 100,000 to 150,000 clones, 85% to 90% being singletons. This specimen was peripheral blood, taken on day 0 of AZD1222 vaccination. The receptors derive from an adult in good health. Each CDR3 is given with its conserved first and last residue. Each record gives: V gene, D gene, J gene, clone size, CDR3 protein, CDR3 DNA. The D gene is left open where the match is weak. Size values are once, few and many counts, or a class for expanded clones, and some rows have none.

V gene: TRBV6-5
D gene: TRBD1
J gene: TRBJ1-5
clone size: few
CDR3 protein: CASSPTGGDNQPQHF
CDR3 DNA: TGTGCCAGCAGTCCGACAGGGGGTGACAATCAGCCCCAGCATTTT

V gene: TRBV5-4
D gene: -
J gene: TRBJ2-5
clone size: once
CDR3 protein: CASSKYRGDETQYF
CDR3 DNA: TGTGCCAGCAGCAAATACAGAGGCGACGAGACCCAGTACTTC

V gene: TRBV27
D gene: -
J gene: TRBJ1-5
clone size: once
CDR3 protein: CASSRGGGSNQPQHF
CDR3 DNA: TGTGCCAGCAGCAGGGGTGGGGGGAGCAATCAGCCCCAGCATTTT

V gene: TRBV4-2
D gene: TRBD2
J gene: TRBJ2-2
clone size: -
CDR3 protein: CASSQEFQGGTGELFF
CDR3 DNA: TGTGCCAGCAGCCAAGAGTTTCAGGGAGGGACCGGGGAGCTGTTTTTT

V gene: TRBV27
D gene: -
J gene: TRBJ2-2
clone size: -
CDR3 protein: CATTYTGRGELFF
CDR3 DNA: TGTGCCACCACCTATACAGGGCGCGGGGAGCTGTTTTTT

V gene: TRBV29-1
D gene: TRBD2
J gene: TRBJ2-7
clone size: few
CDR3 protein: CSARLAGGHEQYF
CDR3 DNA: TGCAGCGCTCGACTAGCGGGGGGCCACGAGCAGTACTTC

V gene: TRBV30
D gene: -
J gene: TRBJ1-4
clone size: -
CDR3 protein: CAWSGGGVGEKLFF
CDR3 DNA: TGTGCCTGGAGTGGGGGGGGAGTTGGAGAAAAACTGTTTTTT

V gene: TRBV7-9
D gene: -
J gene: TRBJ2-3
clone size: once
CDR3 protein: CASSYGTPGDTQYF
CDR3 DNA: TGTGCCAGCAGCTACGGGACTCCAGGGGATACGCAGTATTTT

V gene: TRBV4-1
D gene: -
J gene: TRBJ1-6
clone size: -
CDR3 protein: CASSQAERPPLHF
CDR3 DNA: TGCGCCAGCAGCCAAGCCGAGCGTCCACCCCTCCACTTT

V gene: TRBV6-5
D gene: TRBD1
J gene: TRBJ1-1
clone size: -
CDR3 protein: CASSYRLTGTEAFF
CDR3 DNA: TGTGCCAGCAGTTACCGCTTGACAGGGACTGAAGCTTTCTTT

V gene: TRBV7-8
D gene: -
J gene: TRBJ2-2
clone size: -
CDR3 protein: CASDGETGELFF
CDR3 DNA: TGTGCCAGCGACGGGGAAACCGGGGAGCTGTTTTTT

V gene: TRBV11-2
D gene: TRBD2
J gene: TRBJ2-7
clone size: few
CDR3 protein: CASSLDRSSGTGGYEQYF
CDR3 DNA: TGTGCCAGCAGCTTAGACAGGTCTAGCGGGACGGGTGGGTACGAGCAGTACTTC

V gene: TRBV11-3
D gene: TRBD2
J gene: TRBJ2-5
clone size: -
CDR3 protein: CASSLGSRLAGETQYF
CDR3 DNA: TGTGCCAGCAGCTTAGGTTCGCGGCTAGCGGGGGAGACCCAGTACTTC

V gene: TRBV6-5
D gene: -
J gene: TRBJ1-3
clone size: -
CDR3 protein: CASSRTQGSGNTIYF
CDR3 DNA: TGTGCCAGCAGCAGGACACAGGGTTCTGGAAACACCATATATTTT

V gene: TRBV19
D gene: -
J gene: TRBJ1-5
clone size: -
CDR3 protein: CASSIGQGEPQHF
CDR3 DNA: TGTGCCAGTAGTATTGGGCAGGGAGAACCCCAGCATTTT

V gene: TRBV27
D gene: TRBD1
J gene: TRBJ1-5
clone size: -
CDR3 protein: CASSDFFDRAGNQPQHF
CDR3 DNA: TGTGCCAGCAGTGATTTTTTCGACAGGGCGGGCAATCAGCCCCAGCATTTT

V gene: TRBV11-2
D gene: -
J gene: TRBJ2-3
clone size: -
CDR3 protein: CASSLVTDTQYF
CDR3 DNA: TGTGCCAGCAGCTTAGTAACAGATACGCAGTATTTT

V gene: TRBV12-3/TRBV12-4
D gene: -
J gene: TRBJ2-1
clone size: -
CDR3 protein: CASSTDVSHEQFF
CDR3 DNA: TGTGCCAGCAGTACCGACGTTTCCCATGAGCAGTTCTTC

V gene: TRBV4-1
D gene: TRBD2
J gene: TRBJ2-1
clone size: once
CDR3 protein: CASSQDTTIGTRYNEQFF
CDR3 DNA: TGCGCCAGCAGCCAAGATACGACGATAGGGACTAGGTACAATGAGCAGTTCTTC

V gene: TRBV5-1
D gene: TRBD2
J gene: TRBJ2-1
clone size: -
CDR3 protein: CASSWTSGRGLGEQFF
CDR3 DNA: TGCGCCAGCAGTTGGACTAGCGGGAGAGGGCTAGGTGAGCAGTTCTTC

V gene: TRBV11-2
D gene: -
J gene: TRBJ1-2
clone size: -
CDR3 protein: CASSSDGTGNYGYTF
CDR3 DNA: TGTGCCAGCAGCTCGGACGGGACCGGGAACTATGGCTACACCTTC

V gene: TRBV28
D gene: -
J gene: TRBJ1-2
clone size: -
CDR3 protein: CASYSRGNYGYTF
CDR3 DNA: TGTGCCAGCTATAGCAGGGGCAACTATGGCTACACCTTC

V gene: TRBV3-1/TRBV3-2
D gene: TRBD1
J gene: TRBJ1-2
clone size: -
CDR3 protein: CASSRGGVGQLNYGYTF
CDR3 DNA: TGTGCCAGCAGCCGAGGGGGTGTGGGACAGTTAAACTATGGCTACACCTTC

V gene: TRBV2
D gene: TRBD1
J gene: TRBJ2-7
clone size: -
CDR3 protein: CASRDPGTGRHEQYF
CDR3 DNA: TGTGCCAGCAGAGACCCCGGGACAGGGAGGCACGAGCAGTACTTC

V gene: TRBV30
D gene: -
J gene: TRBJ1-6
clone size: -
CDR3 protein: CAWSVVDNSPLHF
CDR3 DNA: TGTGCCTGGAGTGTAGTGGATAATTCACCCCTCCACTTT

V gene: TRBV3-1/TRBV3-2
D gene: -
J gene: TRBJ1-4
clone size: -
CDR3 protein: CASSQGATNEKLFF
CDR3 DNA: TGTGCCAGCAGCCAAGGGGCAACTAATGAAAAACTGTTTTTT

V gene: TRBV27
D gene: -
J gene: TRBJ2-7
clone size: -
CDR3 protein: CASSRADPYEQYF
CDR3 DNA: TGTGCCAGCAGCCGCGCAGATCCCTACGAGCAGTACTTC

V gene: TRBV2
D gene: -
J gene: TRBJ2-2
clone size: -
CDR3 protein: CASFRDVELFF
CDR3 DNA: TGTGCCAGCTTCAGGGACGTAGAGCTGTTTTTT

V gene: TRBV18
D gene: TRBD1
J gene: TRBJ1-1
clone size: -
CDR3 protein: CASSPRTGVGTEAFF
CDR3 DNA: TGTGCCAGCTCACCACGGACAGGGGTGGGCACAGAAGCTTTCTTT

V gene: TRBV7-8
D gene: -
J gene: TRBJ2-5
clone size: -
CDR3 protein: CASSHRTEALTQYF
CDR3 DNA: TGTGCCAGCAGCCACAGGACAGAGGCTTTGACCCAGTACTTC

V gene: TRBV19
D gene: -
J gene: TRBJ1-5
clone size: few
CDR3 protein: CASSSRQRDQPQHF
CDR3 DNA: TGTGCCAGTAGTAGTCGACAGAGGGATCAGCCCCAGCATTTT

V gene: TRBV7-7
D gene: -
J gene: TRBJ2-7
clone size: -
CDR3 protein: CASSPIQGSSYVEQYF
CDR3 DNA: TGTGCCAGCAGTCCGATCCAGGGATCTAGTTATGTCGAGCAGTACTTC

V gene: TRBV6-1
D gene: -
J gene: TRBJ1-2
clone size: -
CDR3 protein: CASSDSPGVYGYTF
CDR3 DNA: TGTGCCAGCAGTGATTCCCCAGGGGTCTATGGCTACACCTTC

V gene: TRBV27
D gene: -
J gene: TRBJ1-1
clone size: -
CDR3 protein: CASSLLQPWDIEYTEAFF
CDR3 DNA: TGTGCCAGCAGTTTACTCCAACCATGGGATATCGAGTACACTGAAGCTTTCTTT